This T cell receptor (beta chain) appears in the sequencing data of a study of blood T cell repertoires in COVID-19. Study-wide context: Some COVID-19 samples were acute and others convalescent; all came from the United States, Italy and Spain. T cells, B-cell-depleted T cells, or PBMCs supplied cDNA or gDNA.

The V and J ends lost 8 bases and 1 base, in that order; junction bases with no gene match: 7. This CDR3 comprises 14 residues. CDR1 and CDR2 from the germline V gene are MNHEY and SMNVEV (reference sequence). This clone was seen a few times. Original analysis: Estimation of nucleated cell counts relied on the amplification of reference gene primers. TCRdb's table, derived via immunoSEQ multiplex PCR, lists solely in-frame clones and lacks some. The DNA gave D and trimming, while V, J and clone size come from that table. Of around 70,000 clones detected, roughly 74% appear once; the ten largest clones hold roughly a sixth.

The rearrangement links TRBV27 to TRBJ2-7; TRBD2 matches at 8 bases. The clonotype originates from a human donor in a cohort sampled during active COVID-19. Sequenced sample: peripheral blood. The CDR3 nucleotides are TGTGCCAGCGGAACTAGCGGCTTTTCCTACGAGCAGTACTTC. This sequence encodes CASGTSGFSYEQYF.